This TCR beta chain was profiled in a study of blood T cell repertoires in COVID-19. Overall study context: Sample material is recorded as cDNA or gDNA derived from T cells, B-cell-depleted T cells, or PBMCs.

Details on this clone: Additional DNA sequences in this sample encode the identical CDR3.

In terms of age and location, participants ranged from about 18 to 95 years and lived in 24 US areas. Participants' own reports of clinical history determined their cohort assignment. Germline assignment: CDR1 SGHTA and CDR2 FQGNSA. There are 14 residues in the CDR3. V lost 0 bases and J lost 3; bases outside the gene matches: 1. The method was immunoSEQ multiplex PCR; TCRdb's version includes in-frame clones alone and lacks a portion of them. The table has some 220,000 clones, approximately 83% seen once; the top ten hold roughly 1.3%. The V gene is TRBV7-2, the J gene TRBJ1-2; TRBD1 agrees at 7 bases. The clonotype originates from a middle-aged woman with acute COVID-19. Material: PBMCs or T cells enriched from blood (not recorded which). The CDR3 loop is CASSLAQGDYGYTF. CDR3 sequence (DNA): TGTGCCAGCAGCTTAGCGCAGGGGGACTATGGCTACACCTTC. Drawing the rest from reference TRBV7-2 and TRBJ1-2, the complete variable domain is GAGVSQSPSNKVTEKGKDVELRCDPISGHTALYWYRQSLGQGLEFLIYFQGNSAPDKSGLPSDRFSAERTGGSVSTLTIQRTQQEDSAVYLCASSLAQGDYGYTFGSGTRLTVV.